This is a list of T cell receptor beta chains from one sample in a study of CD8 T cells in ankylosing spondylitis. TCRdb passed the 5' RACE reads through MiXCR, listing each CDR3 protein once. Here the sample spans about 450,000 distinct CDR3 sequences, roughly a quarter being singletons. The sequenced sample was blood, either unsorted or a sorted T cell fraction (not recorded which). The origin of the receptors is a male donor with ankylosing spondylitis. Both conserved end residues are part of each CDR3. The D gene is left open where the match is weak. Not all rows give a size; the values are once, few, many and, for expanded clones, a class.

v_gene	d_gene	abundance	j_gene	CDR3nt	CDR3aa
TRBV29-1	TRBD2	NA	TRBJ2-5	TGCAGCGTTGAAGATCAAACTAGCGGTGAGACCCAGTACTTC	CSVEDQTSGETQYF
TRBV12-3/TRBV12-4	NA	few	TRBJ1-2	TGTGCCAGCAGTTGGGATGGCTACACCTTC	CASSWDGYTF
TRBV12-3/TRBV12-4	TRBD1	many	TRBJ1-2	TGTGCCAGCAGTTACAGGGGGTCGACTACTGCGGGTGGCTACACCTTC	CASSYRGSTTAGGYTF
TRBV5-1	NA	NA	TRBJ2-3	TGCGCCAGCAGCTTGGGCCCCTATAGCGGTGACACAGATACGCAGTATTTT	CASSLGPYSGDTDTQYF
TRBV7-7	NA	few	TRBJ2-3	TGTGCCAGCAGCCCTGTAGTGGGGACAGATACGCAGTATTTT	CASSPVVGTDTQYF
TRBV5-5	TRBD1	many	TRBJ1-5	TGTGCCAGCAGCCGGTGGGACAGGGGAGATCAGCCCCAGCATTTT	CASSRWDRGDQPQHF
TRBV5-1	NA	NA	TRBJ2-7	TGCGCCAGCAGCATCGACACTGGCTACGAGCAGTACTTC	CASSIDTGYEQYF
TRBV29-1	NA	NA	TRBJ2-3	TGCAGCGGCGTAGCGACAGATACGCAGTATTTT	CSGVATDTQYF
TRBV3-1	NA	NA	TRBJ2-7	TGTGCCAGCAGCCAGCAGTTGGGCCCCTACGAGCAGTACTTC	CASSQQLGPYEQYF
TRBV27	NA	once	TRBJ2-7	TGTGCCAGCAGGCCCGGGGTGGGGACCTTCTACGAGCAGTACTTC	CASRPGVGTFYEQYF
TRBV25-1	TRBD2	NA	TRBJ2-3	TGTGCCAGCAGTGGGAGCGGGAGGGCCCTAACGCAGTATTTT	CASSGSGRALTQYF
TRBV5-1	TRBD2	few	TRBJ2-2	TGCGCCAGCAGCTACGAGGGCTTAGCGGGAGGCACCGGGGAGCTGTTTTTT	CASSYEGLAGGTGELFF
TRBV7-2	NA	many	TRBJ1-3	TGTGCCAGCAGCTTAGCTGGAGGGAACTCTGGAAACACCATATATTTT	CASSLAGGNSGNTIYF
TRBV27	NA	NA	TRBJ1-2	TGTGCCAGCCGGAGTTGGGGAGGTGGCTACACCTTC	CASRSWGGGYTF
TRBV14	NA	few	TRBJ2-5	TGTGCCAGCAGCCAAGAAGGGTCAGCTCAAGAGACCCAGTACTTC	CASSQEGSAQETQYF
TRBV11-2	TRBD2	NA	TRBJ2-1	TGTGCCAGCAGCTTAGAAGGGACTAGAAGTGGCTATGAGCAGTTCTTC	CASSLEGTRSGYEQFF
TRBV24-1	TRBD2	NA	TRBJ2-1	TGTGCCACCAGTGATCCGACTAGCGGGGTTCTCAATGAGCAGTTCTTC	CATSDPTSGVLNEQFF
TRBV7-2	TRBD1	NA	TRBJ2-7	TGTGCCAGCAGACCTACAGGGGCCTACGAGCAGTACTTC	CASRPTGAYEQYF
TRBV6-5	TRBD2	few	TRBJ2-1	TGTGCCAGCATTTTGACTAGCGGGAGTAAACAGTTCTTC	CASILTSGSKQFF
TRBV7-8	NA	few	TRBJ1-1	TGTGCCAGCAGCTTAGGACGGGTGAACACTGAAGCTTTCTTT	CASSLGRVNTEAFF
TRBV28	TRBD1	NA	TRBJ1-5	TGTGCCAGCAGTGGGACAGGTAGCAATCAGCCCCAGCATTTT	CASSGTGSNQPQHF
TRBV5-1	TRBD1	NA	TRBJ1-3	TGCGCCAGCAGCTTGGAAGGGGGCACTGGAAACACCATATATTTT	CASSLEGGTGNTIYF
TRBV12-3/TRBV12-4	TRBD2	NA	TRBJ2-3	TGTGCCAGCAGCCCCCGGGTAGCGGGAGGGTACGTGGCGTATTTT	CASSPRVAGGYVAYF
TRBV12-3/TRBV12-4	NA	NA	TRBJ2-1	TGTGCCAGCAGCCGACAGGTCAGCTCCTACAATGAGCAGTTCTTC	CASSRQVSSYNEQFF
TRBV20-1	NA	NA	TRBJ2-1	TGCAGTGCTAGTGCGGCGCGCTCCTACAATGAGCAGTTCTTC	CSASAARSYNEQFF
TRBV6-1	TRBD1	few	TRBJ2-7	TGTGCCAGCAGAATAATGACAGGGGGCCGAGAGGAGCAGTACTTC	CASRIMTGGREEQYF
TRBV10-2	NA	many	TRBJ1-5	TGCGCCAGCACCAGGGGAGGCAATCAGCCCCAGCATTTT	CASTRGGNQPQHF
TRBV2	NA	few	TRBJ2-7	TGTGCCAGCGGAGGGACATTGTACGAGCAGTACTTC	CASGGTLYEQYF
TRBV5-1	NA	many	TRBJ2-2	TGCGCCAGCAGCTTGCGGACGAACACCGGGGAGCTGTTTTTT	CASSLRTNTGELFF
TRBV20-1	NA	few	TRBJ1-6	TGCAGTGCTAGGGGGGCTGATAATTCACCCCTCCACTTT	CSARGADNSPLHF
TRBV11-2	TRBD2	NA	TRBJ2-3	TGTGCCAGCAGCCTACTCTTAGGGCTAGCGGGGTACACAGATACGCAGTATTTT	CASSLLLGLAGYTDTQYF
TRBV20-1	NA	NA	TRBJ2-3	TGCAGTGCTAGAGTTAGCACCTTCACAGATACGCAGTATTTT	CSARVSTFTDTQYF
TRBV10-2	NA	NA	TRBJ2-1	TGCGCCAGCAGTGGAGCCGGGAATGAGCAGTTCTTC	CASSGAGNEQFF
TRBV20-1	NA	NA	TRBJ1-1	TGCAGTGCTAGAGTAGGGACCGGGTCTCTTTTTACCCCGGGGGCTTTCTTT	CSARVGTGSLFTPGAFF
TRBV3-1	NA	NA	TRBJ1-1	TGTGCCAGCAGCACCACGGGGGGAACTGAAGCTTTCTTT	CASSTTGGTEAFF
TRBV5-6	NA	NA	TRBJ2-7	TGTGCCAGCAGCTTGCAAACCGAGCAGTACTTC	CASSLQTEQYF
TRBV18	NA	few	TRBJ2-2	TGTGCCAGCTCACCACAGATCAACACCGGGGAGCTGTTTTTT	CASSPQINTGELFF
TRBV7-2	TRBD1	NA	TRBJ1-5	TGTGCCAGCAGCTTAGACAGGGGGCAATCGCCCCAGCATTTT	CASSLDRGQSPQHF
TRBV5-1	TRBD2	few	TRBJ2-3	TGCGCCAGCAGCTTAGCGGGAGTGGTCACAGATACGCAGTATTTT	CASSLAGVVTDTQYF
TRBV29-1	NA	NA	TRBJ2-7	TGCAGCGTTGGAACGAAATACTCCTACGAGCAGTACTTC	CSVGTKYSYEQYF
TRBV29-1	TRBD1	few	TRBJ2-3	TGCAGCGTTGACCCCCAGGGGGCAGATACGCAGTATTTT	CSVDPQGADTQYF
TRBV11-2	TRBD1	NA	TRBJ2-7	TGTGCCAGCAGCAAGACAGGGTCGCACGAGCAGTACTTC	CASSKTGSHEQYF
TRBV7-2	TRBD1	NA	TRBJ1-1	TGTGCCAGCAGCGCCGTACAGGGGGCACTGACTGAAGCTTTCTTT	CASSAVQGALTEAFF
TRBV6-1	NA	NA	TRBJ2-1	TGTGCCAGCAGTGAAGCGCTGGGTTCCTACAATGAGCAGTTCTTC	CASSEALGSYNEQFF